These 3 T cell receptor beta chains were sequenced from one sample in a study of blood T cell repertoires in COVID-19. TCRdb's copy holds only in-frame clones and misses some; the assay was immunoSEQ multiplex PCR. The sample has about 320,000 clones, about nine tenths seen once; the top ten hold roughly 5.3%. The sample consisted of PBMCs or T cells enriched from blood (not recorded which). The source of these receptors is a man in his sixties who had recovered from COVID-19.

The rearrangement links TRBV3-1 (or the pseudogene TRBV3-2) to TRBJ1-6, with a tentative D call TRBD1 (5 bases). The V gene's germline CDR1 is LGHDT and CDR2 YNNKEL (reference sequence). V was pared by 1 base and J by 4 bases, with 14 bases between. The CDR3 has 17 amino acids. The DNA of the CDR3 is TGTGCCAGCAGCCAAGGGGGGGGTCCTATTTATAATTCACCCCTCCACTTT. It is translated as CASSQGGGPIYNSPLHF.

This chain uses TRBV5-1 with TRBJ2-3; D perhaps matches TRBD1 (7 bases). This CDR3 contains 15 residues. Trimming shortened V by 6 bases and J by 2 bases, and 16 bases separated the two germline ends. Looked up from germline, CDR1 is SGHRS and CDR2 is YFSETQ. The CDR3 sequence: CASTLRGTVTDTQYF. Written as DNA, the CDR3 is TGCGCCAGCACCCTCCGGGGGACAGTCACAGATACGCAGTATTTT.

This clone was detected once. The rearrangement links TRBV2 to TRBJ2-7, with 9 bases aligning to TRBD1. The CDR3 totals 15 residues. The V and J ends lost 0 bases and 5 bases, in that order; junction bases with no gene match: 5. The germline V gene has CDR1 SNHLY and CDR2 FYNNEI. The CDR3 nucleotides are TGTGCCAGCAGTGAAGCAGGACAGGGGCGCAACGAGCAGTACTTC. This encodes CASSEAGQGRNEQYF.